The sample holds many counts of the clone carrying this T cell receptor (beta chain). The sample comes from a study of regulatory T cells in long-lasting Graves disease. To make TCR beta libraries, researchers used iRepertoire HTBI primers and Arm-PCR of CDR3 regions. A single record per CDR3 protein comes from TCRdb applying MiXCR to the multiplex PCR reads. The sample has some 370,000 distinct CDR3 sequences; about 12% are singletons. Time point: newly diagnosed GD, antithyroid drugs for less than 3 months. RNA extracted from PBMCs served as the sequencing template. The authors diagnosed Graves' disease using American Thyroid Association guidelines. An endocrinology unit in Xi'an, China, supplied the patients. V was cut by 0 bases and J by 0 bases, with 15 bases left in between. Germline V lookup: CDR1 MNHNS, CDR2 SASEGT. There are 17 residues in the CDR3. These data also formed part of another study, on T cells in Graves' hyperthyroidism and ophthalmopathy.

The chain links TRBV6-1 to TRBJ2-7, with a weak D call TRBD2 (6 bases). This clonotype originated in a woman aged 18-29 years with Graves disease. Specimen: peripheral blood mononuclear cells (PBMCs), collected at new diagnosis, from a patient treated with antithyroid drugs. The CDR3 sequence is CASSEAGSWDFSYEQYV. The CDR3 region has the DNA TGTGCCAGCAGTGAAGCGGGGAGTTGGGACTTCTCCTACGAGCAGTACGTC.